This TCR beta chain was recovered during a study of vaccination and CD4 T cells after COVID-19. Cultured CD4+ T cells had their DNA profiled by the Oncomine TCR Beta short-read assay. TCRdb re-analysed the PCR reads in MiXCR, keeping a single row per CDR3 protein. The sample holds over 8,000 distinct CDR3 sequences, around 23% seen once. Points on this clonotype: Its specificity is not known.

Documented treatment: roughly 11-day PBMC culture with coronavirus spike peptide pools or control peptides (ViraFEST assay). The origin of this receptor is a human donor with COVID-19. Source material: cultured CD4+ T cells from blood.

CDR3 nucleotide sequence: TGCGCCAGCAGCCCGCAGGGGGTAAATCAGCCCCAGCATTTT. It encodes CASSPQGVNQPQHF. The V gene is TRBV5-1, the J gene TRBJ1-5; 7 nucleotides line up with TRBD1. Germline CDR1 reads SGHRS; CDR2 reads YFSETQ. The junction had 5 bases not matched to a gene; V was cut back by 4 bases and J by 4 bases. This CDR3 comprises 14 residues.